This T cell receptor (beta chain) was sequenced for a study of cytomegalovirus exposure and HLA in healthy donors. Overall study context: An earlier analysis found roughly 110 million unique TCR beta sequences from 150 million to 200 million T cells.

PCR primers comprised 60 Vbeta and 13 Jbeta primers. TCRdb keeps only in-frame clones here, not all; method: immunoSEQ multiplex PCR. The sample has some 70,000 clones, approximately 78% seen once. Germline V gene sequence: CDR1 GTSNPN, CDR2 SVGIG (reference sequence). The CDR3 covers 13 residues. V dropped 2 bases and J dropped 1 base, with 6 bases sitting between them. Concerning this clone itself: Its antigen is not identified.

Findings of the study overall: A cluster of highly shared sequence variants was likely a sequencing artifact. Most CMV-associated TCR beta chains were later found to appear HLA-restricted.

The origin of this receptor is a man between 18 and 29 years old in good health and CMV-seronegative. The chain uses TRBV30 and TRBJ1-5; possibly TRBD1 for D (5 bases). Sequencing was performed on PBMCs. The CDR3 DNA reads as TGTGCCTGGAGTCAGGGCAGCAATCAGCCCCAGCATTTT. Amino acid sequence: CAWSQGSNQPQHF.